One sample yielded the 15 T cell receptor beta chains listed below, sequenced in a study of cytomegalovirus exposure and HLA in healthy donors. PCR used 60 Vbeta primers and 13 Jbeta primers. Measured with immunoSEQ multiplex PCR; TCRdb has only the in-frame clones, and not every one. The sample lists 170,000 or so clones, just over 75% occurring once. The specimen sequenced was PBMCs. These TCRs come from a woman aged 30 to 39 in good health and CMV-seropositive.

The rearrangement uses TRBV7-9 and TRBJ2-1, with a tentative D call TRBD2 (6 bases). The CDR3 sequence is 14 residues long. V was pared by 3 bases and J by 4 bases, with 10 bases between. Germline CDR1 and CDR2: SEHNR and FQNEAQ (reference sequence). The CDR3 loop is CASSFPGTYNEQFF. CDR3 in DNA: TGTGCCAGCAGCTTTCCCGGGACTTACAATGAGCAGTTCTTC.

This clone was observed a few times. This rearrangement joins TRBV5-6 to TRBJ2-2; 8 bases match TRBD2. Germline V gene data show CDR1 as SGHDT and CDR2 as YYEEEE. The CDR3 has 15 amino acids. V lost 7 bases and J lost 4; bases outside the gene matches: 9. This CDR3 is CASRWAGGTTGELFF. The CDR3 DNA reads as TGTGCCAGCCGATGGGCGGGAGGAACCACCGGGGAGCTGTTTTTT. Supplemented by reference TRBV5-6 and TRBJ2-2, the full variable domain reads DAGVTQSPTHLIKTRGQQVTLRCSPKSGHDTVSWYQQALGQGPQFIFQYYEEEERQRGNFPDRFSGHQFPNYSSELNVNALLLGDSALYLCASRWAGGTTGELFFGEGSRLTVL.

The chain uses TRBV6-7 and TRBJ2-7; 11 bases align to TRBD2. TRBV6-7 is an ORF, and what it does is uncertain. The CDR3 has 16 amino acids. V lost 3 bases and J lost 2; bases outside the gene matches: 6. The CDR3 nucleotides are TGTGCCAGCAGTTATGACCAACTAGCGGGAGCCTACGAGCAGTACTTC. Translation: CASSYDQLAGAYEQYF.

The chain joins TRBV11-2 to TRBJ1-2; 8 bases are a match to TRBD1. V shed 5 bases, J shed 5 bases, and the junction held 16 bases outside the gene matches. Germline V lookup: CDR1 SGHAT, CDR2 FQNNGV. The CDR3 extends over 17 amino acids. In DNA form, the CDR3 reads TGTGCCAGCAGCCTCTTTGGGGGGGTACAGGGGGGGTATGGCTACACCTTC. Its protein product is CASSLFGGVQGGYGYTF.

This clone has just a few counts. The V call is TRBV5-1, the J call TRBJ2-7; weak D call: TRBD2 (5 bases). Germline loops: CDR1 SGHRS, CDR2 YFSETQ. V lost 0 bases, J lost 1 base, and 11 bases lay in between. This CDR3 comprises 15 residues. CDR3 nucleotides: TGCGCCAGCAGCTTGGGGGCTAGCTTGTCCTACGAGCAGTACTTC. Encoded protein: CASSLGASLSYEQYF.

This chain links TRBV5-4 with TRBJ2-2; 14 bases match TRBD2. The CDR3 contains 16 residues. V shed 4 bases, J shed 7 bases, and the junction held 6 bases outside the gene matches. Germline assignment: CDR1 SGHNT and CDR2 YYREEE (reference sequence). CDR3 nucleotides: TGTGCCAGCAGCGTCGGGACTAGCGGGAGCCACGGGGAGCTGTTTTTT. Translated: CASSVGTSGSHGELFF.

The gene calls are TRBV5-1 and TRBJ2-1; D is unclear. This CDR3 has 12 residues. Germline V gives CDR1 SGHRS, CDR2 YFSETQ. The V end was cut by 4 bases, the J end by 7 bases, with 9 bases between. CDR3 protein: CASSIYKNEQFF. The CDR3 DNA follows: TGCGCCAGCAGCATCTATAAAAATGAGCAGTTCTTC.

This rearrangement joins TRBV2 to TRBJ2-1, with D perhaps TRBD2 (6 bases). The CDR3 sequence is 15 residues long. V gave up 0 bases and J gave up 8 bases, with 14 bases separating them. The germline V gene encodes CDR1 SNHLY and CDR2 FYNNEI. CDR3 residues: CASSEAGGRFDEQFF. Written as DNA, the CDR3 is TGTGCCAGCAGTGAAGCGGGAGGTCGGTTCGATGAGCAGTTCTTC.

The rearrangement links TRBV5-6 to TRBJ2-3; 7 bases map to TRBD2. The length of the CDR3 is 12 residues. Germline lookup yields CDR1 SGHDT and CDR2 YYEEEE. V gave up 6 bases and J gave up 6 bases; unmatched junction bases: 4. The CDR3 coding sequence is TGTGCCAGCAAAGCGGGAAGGGATACGCAGTATTTT. Its protein is CASKAGRDTQYF.

The gene calls are TRBV28 and TRBJ1-4; 8 bases align to TRBD1. This CDR3 region has 16 residues. Unmatched junction bases numbered 11, after V lost 5 bases and J lost 6 bases. CDR1 is MDHEN, CDR2 SYDVKM, per germline. The CDR3 protein is CASSIQLQGEDEKLFF. The DNA for the CDR3 is TGTGCCAGCAGTATACAGCTACAGGGGGAGGATGAAAAACTGTTTTTT.

The rearrangement joins TRBV5-1 to TRBJ1-1; possible D gene TRBD1, 6 bases. This CDR3 comprises 15 residues. In germline, CDR1 is SGHRS, CDR2 YFSETQ. Trimming shortened V by 4 bases and J by 1 base, and 14 bases separated the two germline ends. The CDR3 spells CASSVDSRANTEAFF. CDR3 nucleotide sequence: TGCGCCAGCAGCGTGGACAGCAGGGCGAACACTGAAGCTTTCTTT.

V is TRBV28 and J is TRBJ1-2; tentatively, D is TRBD1 (5 bases). The CDR3 sequence is 12 residues long. The V end was cut by 6 bases, the J end by 4 bases, with 9 bases between. The germline gives CDR1 MDHEN, CDR2 SYDVKM. This chain's CDR3 is CASSGGIYGYTF. CDR3 nucleotides: TGTGCCAGCAGCGGGGGGATCTATGGCTACACCTTC.

The V call is TRBV11-2, the J call TRBJ2-5; tentatively, D is TRBD2 (6 bases). The germline gives CDR1 SGHAT, CDR2 FQNNGV. Trimming removed 0 bases from V and 2 bases from J, with 7 bases in between. The CDR3 runs 14 residues. The CDR3 protein is CASSLEGRQETQYF. DNA for the CDR3: TGTGCCAGCAGCTTAGAGGGGAGGCAAGAGACCCAGTACTTC.

This chain's CDR3 is CASSGGQLAANGYEQYF. CDR3 DNA: TGTGCCAGCAGTGGGGGCCAACTAGCGGCGAATGGGTACGAGCAGTACTTC. The chain recombines TRBV2 with TRBJ2-7; TRBD2 agrees at 8 bases. V lost 4 bases and J lost 4; bases outside the gene matches: 15. This CDR3 comprises 17 residues. Germline V gene sequence: CDR1 SNHLY, CDR2 FYNNEI.

This clone was seen more than once but under ten times. The chain combines TRBV5-1 with TRBJ2-1; 10 nucleotides match TRBD2. CDR3 length: 14 amino acids. Unmatched junction bases numbered 4, after V lost 1 base and J lost 9 bases. Per germline, CDR1 SGHRS and CDR2 YFSETQ. Here the CDR3 DNA reads TGCGCCAGCAGCTTGTCTAGCGGGGGAGGTGAGCAGTTCTTC. Its translation is CASSLSSGGGEQFF.